This entry describes one T cell receptor (beta chain). Its target is not known. V lost 2 bases, J lost 8 bases, and 10 bases lay in between. This CDR3 region has 14 residues. Per germline, CDR1 SEHNR and CDR2 FQNEAQ (reference sequence). Clones were read by immunoSEQ multiplex PCR, and TCRdb kept only the in-frame ones, dropping some. The sample has roughly 80,000 clones, around 90% seen once. The data originate from a study of T cell responses to AZD1222 COVID-19 vaccine. Study-level results: The sample set comprised mostly white British donors with more females, and clonal diversity was possibly underestimated. In the spike-specific TCR repertoire, nearly half reportedly target unmutated variant regions.

This clonotype originated in an adult in good health. Specimen: peripheral blood, collected on day 0 of AZD1222 vaccination. The genes are TRBV7-9 and TRBJ1-6; TRBD1 is a possible D gene (6 bases). The CDR3 sequence is CASSLLTGHSPLHF. For the CDR3, the DNA is TGTGCCAGCAGCTTACTTACAGGGCATTCACCCCTCCACTTT. Full variable domain (outside the CDR3, taken from reference TRBV7-9 and TRBJ1-6): DTGVSQNPRHKITKRGQNVTFRCDPISEHNRLYWYRQTLGQGPEFLTYFQNEAQLEKSRLLSDRFSAERPKGSFSTLEIQRTEQGDSAMYLCASSLLTGHSPLHFGNGTRLTVT.